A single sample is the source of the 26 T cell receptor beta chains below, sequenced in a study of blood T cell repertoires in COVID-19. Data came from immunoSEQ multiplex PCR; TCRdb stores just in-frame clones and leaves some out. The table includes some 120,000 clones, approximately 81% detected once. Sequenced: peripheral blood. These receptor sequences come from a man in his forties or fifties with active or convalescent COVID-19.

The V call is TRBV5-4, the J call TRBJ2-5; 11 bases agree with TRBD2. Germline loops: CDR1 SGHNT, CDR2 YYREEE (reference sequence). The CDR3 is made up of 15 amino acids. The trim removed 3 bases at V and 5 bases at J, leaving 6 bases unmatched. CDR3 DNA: TGTGCCAGCAGCTCCATAGCGGGAGGGGAGGAGACCCAGTACTTC. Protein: CASSSIAGGEETQYF.

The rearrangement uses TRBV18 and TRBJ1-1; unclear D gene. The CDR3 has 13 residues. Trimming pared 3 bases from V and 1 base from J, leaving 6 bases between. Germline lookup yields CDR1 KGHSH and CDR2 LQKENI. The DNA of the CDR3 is TGTGCCAGCTCACCTGCGGCGAACACTGAAGCTTTCTTT. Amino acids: CASSPAANTEAFF. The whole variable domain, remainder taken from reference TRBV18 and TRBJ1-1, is NAGVMQNPRHLVRRRGQEARLRCSPMKGHSHVYWYRQLPEEGLKFMVYLQKENIIDESGMPKERFSAEFPKEGPSILRIQQVVRGDSAAYFCASSPAANTEAFFGQGTRLTVV.

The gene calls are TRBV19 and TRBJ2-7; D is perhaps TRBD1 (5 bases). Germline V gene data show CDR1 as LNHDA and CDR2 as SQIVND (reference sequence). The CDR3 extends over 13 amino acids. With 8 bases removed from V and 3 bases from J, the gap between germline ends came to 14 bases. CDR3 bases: TGTGCCAGTGGTACAGGCTTCTACTACGAGCAGTACTTC. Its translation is CASGTGFYYEQYF.

CDR3 region: CASSIGQLVFF. The CDR3 nucleotides are TGTGCCAGTAGTATAGGACAGCTAGTGTTTTTT. The chain uses TRBV19 and TRBJ1-4; D possibly corresponds to TRBD1 (5 bases). Deletions cut 1 base from V and 15 bases from J, with 9 bases between. This CDR3 is 11 amino acids long. Looked up from germline, CDR1 is LNHDA and CDR2 is SQIVND (reference sequence).

CDR3 DNA: TGTGCCAGCAGCTTCCTAGCGGGATTGGGGGATGAGCAGTTCTTC. Residues: CASSFLAGLGDEQFF. This chain joins TRBV7-2 and TRBJ2-1; TRBD2 matches 9 bases. Germline loops: CDR1 SGHTA, CDR2 FQGNSA. The V segment lost 3 bases and the J segment 8 bases; nucleotides outside the gene matches: 8. The CDR3 extends over 15 amino acids.

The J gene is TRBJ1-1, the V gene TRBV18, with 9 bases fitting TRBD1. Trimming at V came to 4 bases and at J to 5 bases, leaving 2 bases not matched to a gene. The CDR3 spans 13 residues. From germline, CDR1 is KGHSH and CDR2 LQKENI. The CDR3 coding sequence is TGTGCCAGCTCACGGACAGGGGATACTGAAGCTTTCTTT. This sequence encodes CASSRTGDTEAFF.

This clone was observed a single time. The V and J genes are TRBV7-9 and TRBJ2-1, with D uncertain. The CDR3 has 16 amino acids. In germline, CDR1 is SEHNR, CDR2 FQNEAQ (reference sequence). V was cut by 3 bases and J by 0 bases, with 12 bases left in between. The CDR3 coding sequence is TGTGCCAGCAGCTTTGTGATAGCCGGCTCCTACAATGAGCAGTTCTTC. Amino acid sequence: CASSFVIAGSYNEQFF. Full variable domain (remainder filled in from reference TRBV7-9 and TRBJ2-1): DTGVSQNPRHKITKRGQNVTFRCDPISEHNRLYWYRQTLGQGPEFLTYFQNEAQLEKSRLLSDRFSAERPKGSFSTLEIQRTEQGDSAMYLCASSFVIAGSYNEQFFGPGTRLTVL.

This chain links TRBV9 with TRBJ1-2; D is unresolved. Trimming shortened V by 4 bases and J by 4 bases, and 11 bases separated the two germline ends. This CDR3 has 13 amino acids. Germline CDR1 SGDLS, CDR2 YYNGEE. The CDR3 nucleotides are TGTGCCAGCAGCCCTACAGAAGCCTATGGCTACACCTTC. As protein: CASSPTEAYGYTF.

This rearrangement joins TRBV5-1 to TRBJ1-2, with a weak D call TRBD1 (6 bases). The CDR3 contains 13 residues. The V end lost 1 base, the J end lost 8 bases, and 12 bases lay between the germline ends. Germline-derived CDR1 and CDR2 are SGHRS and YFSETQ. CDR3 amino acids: CASSLNRVEGYTF. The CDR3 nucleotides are TGCGCCAGCAGCTTGAACAGGGTAGAAGGCTACACCTTC.

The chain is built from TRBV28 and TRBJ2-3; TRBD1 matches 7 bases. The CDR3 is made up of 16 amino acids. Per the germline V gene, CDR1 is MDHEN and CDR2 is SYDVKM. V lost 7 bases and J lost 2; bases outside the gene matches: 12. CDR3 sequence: CASTSPGDRSTDTQYF. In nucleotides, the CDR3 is TGTGCCAGCACCTCGCCCGGGGACAGATCCACAGATACGCAGTATTTT.

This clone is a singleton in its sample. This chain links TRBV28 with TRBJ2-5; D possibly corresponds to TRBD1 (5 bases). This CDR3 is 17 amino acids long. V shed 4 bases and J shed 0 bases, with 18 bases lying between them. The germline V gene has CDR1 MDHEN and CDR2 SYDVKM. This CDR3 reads CASSSIVRGYDQETQYF. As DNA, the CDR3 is TGTGCCAGCAGTTCCATAGTTAGGGGCTACGACCAAGAGACCCAGTACTTC.

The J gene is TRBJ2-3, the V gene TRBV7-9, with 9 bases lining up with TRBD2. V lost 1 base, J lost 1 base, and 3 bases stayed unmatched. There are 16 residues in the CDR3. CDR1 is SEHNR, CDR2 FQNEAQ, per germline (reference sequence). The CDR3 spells CASSLGSSGGTDTQYF. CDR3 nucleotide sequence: TGTGCCAGCAGCTTAGGGTCTAGCGGGGGCACAGATACGCAGTATTTT.

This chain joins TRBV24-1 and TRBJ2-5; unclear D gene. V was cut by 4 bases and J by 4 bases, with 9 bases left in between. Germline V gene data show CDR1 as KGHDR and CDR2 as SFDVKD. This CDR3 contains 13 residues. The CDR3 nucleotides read TGTGCCACCAGTGAAGGAGCTCTAGAGACCCAGTACTTC. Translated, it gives CATSEGALETQYF.

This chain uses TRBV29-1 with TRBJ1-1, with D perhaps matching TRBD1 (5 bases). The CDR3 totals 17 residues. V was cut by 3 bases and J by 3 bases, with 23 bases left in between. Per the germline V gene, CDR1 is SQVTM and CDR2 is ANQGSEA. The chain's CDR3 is CSVEGRGSTKSHTEAFF. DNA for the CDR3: TGCAGCGTTGAGGGTCGGGGGTCGACCAAGTCCCACACTGAAGCTTTCTTT.

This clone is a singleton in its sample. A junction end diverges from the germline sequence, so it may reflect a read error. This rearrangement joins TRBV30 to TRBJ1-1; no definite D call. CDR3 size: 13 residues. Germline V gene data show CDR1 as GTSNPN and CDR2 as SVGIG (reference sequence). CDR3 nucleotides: TGTGCCCGGAGGAAACAGTCGAACACTGAAGCTTTCTTT. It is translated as CARRKQSNTEAFF. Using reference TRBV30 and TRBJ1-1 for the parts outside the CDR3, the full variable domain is SQTIHQWPATLVQPVGSPLSLECTVEGTSNPNLYWYRQAAGRGLQLLFYSVGIGQISSEVPQNLSASRPQDRQFILSSKKLLLSDSGFYLCARRKQSNTEAFFGQGTRLTVV.

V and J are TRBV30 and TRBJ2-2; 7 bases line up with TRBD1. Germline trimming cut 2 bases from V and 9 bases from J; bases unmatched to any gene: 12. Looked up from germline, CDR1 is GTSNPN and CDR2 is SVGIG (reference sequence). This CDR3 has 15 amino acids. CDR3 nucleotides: TGTGCCTGGAGTCCACGCGACAGGGTGGGCAGGGAGCTGTTTTTT. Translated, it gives CAWSPRDRVGRELFF.

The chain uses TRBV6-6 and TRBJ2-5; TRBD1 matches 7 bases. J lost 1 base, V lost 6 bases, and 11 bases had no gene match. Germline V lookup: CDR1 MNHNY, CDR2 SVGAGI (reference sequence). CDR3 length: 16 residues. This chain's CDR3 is CASRSPMGQRQETQYF. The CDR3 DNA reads TGTGCCAGCAGATCCCCCATGGGACAGCGCCAAGAGACCCAGTACTTC.

CDR3 nucleotides: TGTGCCAGCAGCCCCCTAGGCGGGAGGCCCGGGGAGCTGTTTTTT. It encodes CASSPLGGRPGELFF. This chain connects TRBV3-1 (or the pseudogene TRBV3-2) to TRBJ2-2, with 8 bases lining up with TRBD2. The CDR3 is 15 amino acids. Trimming at V came to 4 bases and at J to 6 bases, leaving 7 bases not matched to a gene. Germline CDR1 reads LGHDT; CDR2 reads YNNKEL (reference sequence).

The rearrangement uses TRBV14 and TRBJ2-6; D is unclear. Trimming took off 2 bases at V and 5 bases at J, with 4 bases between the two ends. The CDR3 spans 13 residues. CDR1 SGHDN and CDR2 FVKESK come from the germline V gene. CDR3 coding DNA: TGTGCCAGCAGCCAATCTAGGGCCAACGTCCTGACTTTC. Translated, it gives CASSQSRANVLTF. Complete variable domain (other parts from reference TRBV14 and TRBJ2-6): EAGVTQFPSHSVIEKGQTVTLRCDPISGHDNLYWYRRVMGKEIKFLLHFVKESKQDESGMPNNRFLAERTGGTYSTLKVQPAELEDSGVYFCASSQSRANVLTFGAGSRLTVL.

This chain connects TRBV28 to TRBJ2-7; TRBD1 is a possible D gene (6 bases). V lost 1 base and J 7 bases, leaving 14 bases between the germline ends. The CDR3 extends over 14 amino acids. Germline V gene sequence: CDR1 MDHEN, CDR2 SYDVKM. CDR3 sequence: CASSLFQGKKEQYF. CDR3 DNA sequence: TGTGCCAGCAGTTTATTTCAGGGGAAGAAGGAGCAGTACTTC. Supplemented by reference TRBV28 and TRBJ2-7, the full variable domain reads DVKVTQSSRYLVKRTGEKVFLECVQDMDHENMFWYRQDPGLGLRLIYFSYDVKMKEKGDIPEGYSVSREKKERFSLILESASTNQTSMYLCASSLFQGKKEQYFGPGTRLTVT.

The CDR3 sequence is CASTGQGVEKLFF. CDR3 DNA sequence: TGTGCCAGTACGGGACAGGGGGTAGAAAAACTGTTTTTT. V usage is TRBV19 and J usage is TRBJ1-4, with 11 bases identical to TRBD1. CDR1 is LNHDA and CDR2 is SQIVND in the germline V gene (reference sequence). This CDR3 comprises 13 residues. J gave up 8 bases and V 7 bases, and 3 bases lay outside the gene matches.

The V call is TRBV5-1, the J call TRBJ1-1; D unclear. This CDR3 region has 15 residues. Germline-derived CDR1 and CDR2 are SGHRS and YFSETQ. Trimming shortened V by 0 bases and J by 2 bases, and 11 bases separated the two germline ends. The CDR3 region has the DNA TGCGCCAGCAGCTTGGCCGGGAGAGATAACACTGAAGCTTTCTTT. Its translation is CASSLAGRDNTEAFF.

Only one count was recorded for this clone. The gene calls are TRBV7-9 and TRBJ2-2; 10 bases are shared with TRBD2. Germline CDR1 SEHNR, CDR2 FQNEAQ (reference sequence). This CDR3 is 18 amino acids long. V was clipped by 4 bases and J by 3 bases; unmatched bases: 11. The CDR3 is CASSSSGGPKVYTGELFF. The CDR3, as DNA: TGTGCCAGCAGCTCTAGCGGGGGACCCAAGGTATACACCGGGGAGCTGTTTTTT.

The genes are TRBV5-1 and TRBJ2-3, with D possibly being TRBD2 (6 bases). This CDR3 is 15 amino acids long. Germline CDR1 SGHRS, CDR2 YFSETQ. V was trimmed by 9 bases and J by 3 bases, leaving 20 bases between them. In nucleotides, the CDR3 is TGCGCCACGACAAGTGGGGGGAGGAGTACAGATACGCAGTATTTT. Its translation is CATTSGGRSTDTQYF.

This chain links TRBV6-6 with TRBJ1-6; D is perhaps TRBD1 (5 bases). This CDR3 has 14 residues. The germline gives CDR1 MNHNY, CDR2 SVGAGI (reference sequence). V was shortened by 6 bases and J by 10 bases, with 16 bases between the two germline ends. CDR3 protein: CASRTRGGGSPLHF. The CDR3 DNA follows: TGTGCCAGCAGAACCCGGGGGGGAGGCTCACCCCTCCACTTT.

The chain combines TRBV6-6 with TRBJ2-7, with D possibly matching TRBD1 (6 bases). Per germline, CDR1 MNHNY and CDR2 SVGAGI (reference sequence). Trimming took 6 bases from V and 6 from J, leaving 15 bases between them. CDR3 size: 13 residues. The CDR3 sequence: CASRPGVGGEQYF. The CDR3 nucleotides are TGTGCCAGCAGACCAGGGGTAGGTGGCGAGCAGTACTTC.